The 8 T cell receptor beta chains below were found in one sample sequenced in a study of blood T cell repertoires in COVID-19. Sequencing used immunoSEQ multiplex PCR; TCRdb keeps in-frame clones, though not all of them. The repertoire includes about 160,000 clones, roughly 88% of them detected once, and 6.9% sits in the top ten. What was sequenced was peripheral blood. These receptors were obtained from a man of 80 years or more with COVID-19, enrolled during active disease.

The chain couples TRBV7-3 to TRBJ2-2, with D tentatively TRBD1 (5 bases). The length of the CDR3 is 18 residues. Germline values: CDR1 SGHTA, CDR2 FQGTGA. The germline V and J ends were trimmed by 4 bases and 5 bases, with 23 bases remaining between them. CDR3 nucleotides: TGTGCCAGCAGCTCAAAGGTTAGGGGATCCACAGGAACCGGGGAGCTGTTTTTT. This gives the protein CASSSKVRGSTGTGELFF.

The V call is TRBV6-2 or TRBV6-3, the J call TRBJ1-1, with TRBD1 matching over 9 bases. Looked up from germline, CDR1 is MNHEY and CDR2 is SVGEGT. The CDR3 extends over 19 amino acids. With 2 bases clipped from V and 0 bases from J, the junction kept 13 bases outside the gene matches. CDR3 sequence reads: CASSYPSLGQGMLNTEAFF. The CDR3 DNA reads TGTGCCAGCAGTTACCCCTCCCTCGGACAGGGGATGTTGAACACTGAAGCTTTCTTT.

This chain connects TRBV12-2 to TRBJ1-6; the D call in the table, TRBD1, was not verified against the DNA. TRBV12-2 is listed as a pseudogene. This CDR3 is 15 amino acids long. This CDR3 reads CASRLDPDNNSPLHF. CDR3 bases: TGTGCAAGTCGCTTAGACCCAGACAATAATTCACCCCTCCACTTT.

The chain carries TRBV5-1 and TRBJ1-1; tentative D call: TRBD1 (6 bases). The CDR3 extends over 13 amino acids. Germline V CDR1 and CDR2: SGHRS, YFSETQ. The germline V and J ends were trimmed by 5 bases and 3 bases, with 11 bases remaining between them. Here the CDR3 reads CASSWQGHTEAFF. The CDR3 DNA is TGCGCCAGCAGTTGGCAGGGGCACACTGAAGCTTTCTTT.

The V call is TRBV5-1, the J call TRBJ2-2; 7 bases map to TRBD2. The CDR3 is made up of 15 amino acids. After removal of 4 bases from V and 1 base from J, the junction contained 4 bases not matched to a gene. The germline CDR1 and CDR2 sequences are SGHRS and YFSETQ. Written as DNA, the CDR3 is TGCGCCAGCAGCGCGACTAGCCGGAACACCGGGGAGCTGTTTTTT. Translating gives CASSATSRNTGELFF.

This clone was observed a handful of times. The rearrangement links TRBV28 to TRBJ1-2, with 7 bases fitting TRBD1. Germline CDR1 reads MDHEN; CDR2 reads SYDVKM. This CDR3 spans 12 amino acids. V shed 4 bases and J 4 bases; nucleotides not matched to a gene: 0. The CDR3 sequence is CASSYRGYGYTF. The CDR3, as DNA: TGTGCCAGCAGTTACAGGGGCTATGGCTACACCTTC.

The rearrangement links TRBV12-3 or TRBV12-4 to TRBJ1-6; no reliable D call. The CDR3 totals 13 residues. The V end was cut by 2 bases, the J end by 10 bases, with 9 bases between. The CDR3 is CASSLRLASPLHF. CDR3 bases: TGTGCCAGCAGTTTACGTCTGGCATCACCCCTCCACTTT.

The gene calls are TRBV19 and TRBJ1-4; 7 positions match TRBD1. J was trimmed by 1 base and V by 1 base; bases with no gene match: 0. This CDR3 has 15 amino acids. The germline V gene has CDR1 LNHDA and CDR2 SQIVND (reference sequence). Written as DNA, the CDR3 is TGTGCCAGTAGTATAGGACAGGGAACTAATGAAAAACTGTTTTTT. Protein product: CASSIGQGTNEKLFF.